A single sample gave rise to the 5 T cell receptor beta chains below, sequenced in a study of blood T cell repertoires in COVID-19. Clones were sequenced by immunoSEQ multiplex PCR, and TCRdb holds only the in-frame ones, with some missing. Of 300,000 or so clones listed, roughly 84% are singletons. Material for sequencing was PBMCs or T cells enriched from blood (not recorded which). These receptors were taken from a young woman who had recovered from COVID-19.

The CDR3 loop reads CASSTDRGNGYTF. The CDR3 DNA follows: TGTGCCAGTAGCACCGACAGGGGGAATGGCTACACCTTC. V usage is TRBV19 and J usage is TRBJ1-2, with 9 positions matching TRBD1. V shed 6 bases and J 6 bases; nucleotides not matched to a gene: 5. Germline CDR1 is LNHDA and CDR2 is SQIVND (reference sequence). This CDR3 spans 13 amino acids. The entire variable domain, with the rest obtained from reference TRBV19 and TRBJ1-2, is as follows: DGGITQSPKYLFRKEGQNVTLSCEQNLNHDAMYWYRQDPGQGLRLIYYSQIVNDFQKGDIAEGYSVSREKKESFPLTVTSAQKNPTAFYLCASSTDRGNGYTFGSGTRLTVV.

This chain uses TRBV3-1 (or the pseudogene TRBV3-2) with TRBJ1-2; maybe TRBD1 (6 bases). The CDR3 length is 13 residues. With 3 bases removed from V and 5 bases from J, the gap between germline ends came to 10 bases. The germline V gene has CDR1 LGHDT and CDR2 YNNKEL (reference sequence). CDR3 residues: CASSQLRGYGYTF. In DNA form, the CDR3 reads TGTGCCAGCAGCCAGCTAAGGGGGTATGGCTACACCTTC.

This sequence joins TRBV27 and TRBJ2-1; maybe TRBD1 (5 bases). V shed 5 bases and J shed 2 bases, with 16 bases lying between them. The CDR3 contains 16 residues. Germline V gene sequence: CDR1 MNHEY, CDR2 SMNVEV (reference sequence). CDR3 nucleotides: TGTGCCAGCAGTCCGATACAGGTGGGTGCCTACAATGAGCAGTTCTTC. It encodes CASSPIQVGAYNEQFF.

The CDR3 DNA follows: TGTGCCAGCAGCCCGAGGTCAGGGGCCTTTAACTATGGCTACACCTTC. Translated, it gives CASSPRSGAFNYGYTF. The chain couples TRBV7-2 to TRBJ1-2, with a weak D call TRBD1 (6 bases). Trimming pared 5 bases from V and 1 base from J, leaving 17 bases between. The germline V gene encodes CDR1 SGHTA and CDR2 FQGNSA. The CDR3 consists of 16 residues.

The CDR3 reads CAWSATLETGPGDTQYF. The CDR3 nucleotides are TGTGCCTGGAGTGCCACATTAGAGACAGGGCCTGGGGATACGCAGTATTTT. V and J are TRBV30 and TRBJ2-3, with TRBD1 identical over 7 bases. CDR1 is GTSNPN and CDR2 is SVGIG in the germline V gene (reference sequence). The junction had 16 bases not matched to a gene; V was cut back by 1 base and J by 6 bases. This CDR3 contains 17 residues.